Shown below are 27 T cell receptor beta chains from a single sample sequenced in a study of regulatory and conventional T cells in RAG deficiency. Assay: immunoSEQ multiplex PCR; the TCRdb copy retains only in-frame clones and omits some. The sample carries about 24,000 clones, 95% to 96% recorded once. Genomic DNA came from blood conventional CD4+ T cells gated CD25-low CD127-high. These data are also associated with another study on regulatory T cells. As that study records: The PCR used 52 TRBV and 13 TRBJ primers.

The sample comprised CD25- CD4+ T cells sorted from blood. The receptor source for this set is a human donor in good health.

The J gene is TRBJ1-1, the V gene TRBV4-2; no clear D. The CDR3 sequence is 14 residues long. Trimming took 1 base from V and 4 from J, leaving 10 bases between them. From germline, CDR1 is LGHNA and CDR2 YNFKEQ. The DNA for the CDR3 is TGTGCCAGCAGCCAAGTGGCGGCAAGCACTGAAGCTTTCTTT. Residues: CASSQVAASTEAFF.

This sequence joins TRBV19 and TRBJ1-2, with 11 nucleotides matching TRBD1. With V trimmed by 5 bases and J by 4 bases, 12 bases remained unmatched. Germline V gene data show CDR1 as LNHDA and CDR2 as SQIVND (reference sequence). CDR3 size: 17 residues. Here the CDR3 DNA reads TGTGCCAGTAGTGTAACATCGGACAGGGGGCGCTTCTATGGCTACACCTTC. Translated: CASSVTSDRGRFYGYTF.

For the CDR3, the DNA is TGTGCCAGCAGCTTGGCGGCGGGGCGGAACACTGAAGCTTTCTTT. Translated, it gives CASSLAAGRNTEAFF. The chain combines TRBV5-4 with TRBJ1-1; tentative D call: TRBD1 (5 bases). Germline loops: CDR1 SGHNT, CDR2 YYREEE (reference sequence). This CDR3 spans 15 amino acids. The V gene lost 0 bases and the J gene lost 1 base, with 10 bases spanning the gap.

V gene TRBV2 combines with J gene TRBJ2-7, with 8 bases lining up with TRBD1. This CDR3 is built from 14 residues. CDR1 is SNHLY and CDR2 is FYNNEI in the germline V gene. J lost 2 bases, V lost 5 bases, and 5 bases had no gene match. The CDR3 DNA reads TGTGCCAGCAGTCGGGACAGGAGGGCCTACGAGCAGTACTTC. Translation: CASSRDRRAYEQYF.

The V and J genes are TRBV15 and TRBJ2-7, with 7 bases identical to TRBD2. The V gene's germline CDR1 is LNHNV and CDR2 YYDKDF (reference sequence). This CDR3 comprises 16 residues. V was clipped by 0 bases and J by 6 bases; unmatched bases: 11. The CDR3 reads CATSRDYGGGVGEQYF. In DNA, the CDR3 is TGTGCCACCAGCAGAGATTATGGGGGAGGGGTGGGCGAGCAGTACTTC.

Here the CDR3 DNA reads TGTGCCAGCAATGCCCTCCGGGACACTAATCAGCCCCAGCATTTT. Its translation is CASNALRDTNQPQHF. The chain carries TRBV28 and TRBJ1-5; D may be TRBD1 (6 bases). This CDR3 is built from 15 residues. Germline lookup yields CDR1 MDHEN and CDR2 SYDVKM. V was clipped by 7 bases and J by 4 bases, with 17 bases between them. The full variable domain, rest sourced from reference TRBV28 and TRBJ1-5, is DVKVTQSSRYLVKRTGEKVFLECVQDMDHENMFWYRQDPGLGLRLIYFSYDVKMKEKGDIPEGYSVSREKKERFSLILESASTNQTSMYLCASNALRDTNQPQHFGDGTRLSIL.

This clone was recorded once. V gene TRBV4-3 combines with J gene TRBJ2-7, with a possible D match to TRBD2 (5 bases). Germline V gene sequence: CDR1 LGHNA, CDR2 YSLEER. CDR3 length equals 14 residues. V gave up 0 bases and J gave up 2 bases, with 8 bases separating them. The CDR3 loop reads CASSQDPGTYEQYF. The CDR3, as DNA: TGCGCCAGCAGCCAAGATCCGGGAACCTACGAGCAGTACTTC.

The CDR3 here is CASNLAGSTDTQYF. The CDR3 DNA reads as TGTGCCAGCAACCTAGCGGGAAGCACAGATACGCAGTATTTT. The V and J genes are TRBV2 and TRBJ2-3; 9 bases map to TRBD2. J gave up 0 bases and V 7 bases, and 2 bases lay outside the gene matches. The length of the CDR3 is 14 residues. Germline V gives CDR1 SNHLY, CDR2 FYNNEI. Based on the CDR3 plus reference TRBV2 and TRBJ2-3, the full variable domain is EPEVTQTPSHQVTQMGQEVILRCVPISNHLYFYWYRQILGQKVEFLVSFYNNEISEKSEIFDDQFSVERPDGSNFTLKIRSTKLEDSAMYFCASNLAGSTDTQYFGPGTRLTVL.

A single count supports this clone. The rearrangement links TRBV4-3 to TRBJ1-2; D remains ambiguous. The V gene lost 0 bases and the J gene lost 7 bases, with 12 bases spanning the gap. Per the germline V gene, CDR1 is LGHNA and CDR2 is YSLEER. The CDR3 extends over 14 amino acids. The CDR3, as DNA: TGCGCCAGCAGCCAAGATCTAGGCGCAGTTGGCTACACCTTC. It encodes CASSQDLGAVGYTF.

V gene TRBV5-1 combines with J gene TRBJ2-7, with D possibly matching TRBD2 (5 bases). Germline loops: CDR1 SGHRS, CDR2 YFSETQ. The V end lost 4 bases, the J end lost 0 bases, and 14 bases lay between the germline ends. The CDR3 has 15 amino acids. CDR3 nucleotides: TGCGCCAGCAGCGGAATCGGGGTTGCCTCCTACGAGCAGTACTTC. Its translation is CASSGIGVASYEQYF.

The chain couples TRBV7-2 to TRBJ1-2; possible D gene TRBD1, 6 bases. The V gene's germline CDR1 is SGHTA and CDR2 FQGNSA. CDR3 length: 15 amino acids. V lost 4 bases to trimming and J lost 4 bases, with 16 bases between them. The CDR3 here is CASSSYLGTIYGYTF. The CDR3 DNA is TGTGCCAGCAGCTCCTACCTCGGGACAATCTATGGCTACACCTTC. The full variable domain, completed using reference TRBV7-2 and TRBJ1-2, is GAGVSQSPSNKVTEKGKDVELRCDPISGHTALYWYRQSLGQGLEFLIYFQGNSAPDKSGLPSDRFSAERTGGSVSTLTIQRTQQEDSAVYLCASSSYLGTIYGYTFGSGTRLTVV.

The chain has TRBV7-8 and TRBJ1-5; D remains ambiguous. The ends were cut back, 1 base at V and 2 bases at J, with 12 bases in the middle. Per the germline V gene, CDR1 is SGHVS and CDR2 is FQNEAQ. This CDR3 spans 16 amino acids. The CDR3: CASSLGRGRGNQPQHF. CDR3 nucleotides: TGTGCCAGCAGCTTAGGACGGGGTAGGGGCAATCAGCCCCAGCATTTT.

This chain connects TRBV6-1 to TRBJ2-1; unclear D gene. The CDR3 consists of 15 residues. The germline CDR1 and CDR2 sequences are MNHNS and SASEGT. V dropped 2 bases and J dropped 2 bases, with 10 bases sitting between them. Written as DNA, the CDR3 is TGTGCCAGCAGTGAATACAGTTCACCCTACAATGAGCAGTTCTTC. The encoded protein is CASSEYSSPYNEQFF.

The chain combines TRBV10-3 with TRBJ2-5; TRBD1 might be the D (5 bases). The J call may be wrong; the DNA end is better matched by TRBJ2-7. The CDR3 has 13 residues. Germline-derived CDR1 and CDR2 are ENHRY and SYGVKD. The chain's CDR3 is CAISDDSTYEQYF. The CDR3 coding sequence is TGTGCCATCAGTGACGACAGTACCTACGAGCAGTACTTC.

J is TRBJ2-1 and V is TRBV5-1; 8 nucleotides agree with TRBD2. The CDR3 has 15 residues. In germline, CDR1 is SGHRS, CDR2 YFSETQ. V shed 4 bases and J 4 bases; nucleotides not matched to a gene: 7. CDR3 bases: TGCGCCAGCAGCACCGAGCGGGGGAATTACAATGAGCAGTTCTTC. Its translation is CASSTERGNYNEQFF.

The V gene is TRBV5-6, the J gene TRBJ2-3, with D possibly TRBD2 on 5 matching bases. CDR1 and CDR2 (germline): SGHDT, YYEEEE. This CDR3 has 17 residues. Trimming cost V 4 bases and J 6 bases, with 24 bases left between them. CDR3 sequence reads: CASSNTPDGKGEDTQYF. The CDR3 DNA is TGTGCCAGCAGCAATACTCCGGACGGGAAAGGCGAGGATACGCAGTATTTT.

In this sample, this clone turned up once. The rearrangement links TRBV6-5 to TRBJ1-1; unclear D gene. Germline V lookup: CDR1 MNHEY, CDR2 SVGAGI. This CDR3 spans 15 amino acids. V was shortened by 1 base and J by 1 base, with 10 bases between the two germline ends. CDR3 coding DNA: TGTGCCAGCAGTTACTTAGCCAACCCGAACACTGAAGCTTTCTTT. It is translated as CASSYLANPNTEAFF.

A remark on this clone: Distinct nucleotide sequences in the sample also encode this CDR3. The genes are TRBV4-2 and TRBJ1-1, with 10 bases aligning to TRBD1. There are 15 residues in the CDR3. From germline, CDR1 is LGHNA and CDR2 YNFKEQ. The V gene end was trimmed by 1 base and the J gene end by 7 bases; junction bases not matched to a gene: 6. DNA of the CDR3: TGTGCCAGCAGCCAAGCCGGACAGGGGGTTCTTGAAGCTTTCTTT. Translating it yields CASSQAGQGVLEAFF.

The chain is built from TRBV9 and TRBJ2-3, with D tentatively TRBD2 (7 bases). V lost 1 base, J lost 8 bases, and 17 bases lay in between. The CDR3 contains 15 residues. Germline assignment: CDR1 SGDLS and CDR2 YYNGEE. As DNA, the CDR3 is TGTGCCAGCAGCGTATTCGCGGGGGCCAGTGTTACGCAGTATTTT. This gives the protein CASSVFAGASVTQYF.

The chain uses TRBV5-1 and TRBJ1-6; the D gene is possibly TRBD1 (5 bases). Per germline, CDR1 SGHRS and CDR2 YFSETQ. This CDR3 comprises 15 residues. The ends were cut back, 4 bases at V and 5 bases at J, with 13 bases in the middle. CDR3 nucleotide sequence: TGCGCCAGCAGCAGGCTCCCAGGGAATAATTCACCCCTCCACTTT. Translating it yields CASSRLPGNNSPLHF.

The V call is TRBV11-2, the J call TRBJ2-1, with 7 bases fitting TRBD2. Germline loops: CDR1 SGHAT, CDR2 FQNNGV. There are 15 residues in the CDR3. Trimming at V came to 5 bases and at J to 7 bases, leaving 11 bases not matched to a gene. CDR3 coding DNA: TGTGCCAGCAGCCTGACCGGGACTAAAGGTAATGAGCAGTTCTTC. Its protein product is CASSLTGTKGNEQFF.

The rearrangement uses TRBV9 and TRBJ1-2; D is undetermined. Looked up from germline, CDR1 is SGDLS and CDR2 is YYNGEE. The CDR3 runs to 15 residues. V was shortened by 1 base and J by 4 bases, with 14 bases between the two germline ends. The DNA of the CDR3 is TGTGCCAGCAGCGTACAGGCCTCCTCCTTCTATGGCTACACCTTC. This codes for CASSVQASSFYGYTF.

A few counts support this clone. Written as DNA, the CDR3 is TGTGCCAGCAGTGGTCGACAGGGGGCGGATGGCTACACCTTC. Residues: CASSGRQGADGYTF. The chain employs TRBV6-6 and TRBJ1-2; 10 bases line up with TRBD1. This CDR3 comprises 14 residues. Trimming cost V 5 bases and J 6 bases; bases outside gene matches: 6. Germline CDR1 and CDR2: MNHNY and SVGAGI (reference sequence).

In regard to this clone: At one end the junction does not follow the germline gene, possibly because of a read error. Other DNA sequences of this sample code for an identical CDR3. The rearrangement links TRBV27 to TRBJ1-6; no definite D call. CDR3 length equals 14 residues. In germline, CDR1 is MNHEY, CDR2 SMNVEV (reference sequence). The CDR3 protein is CASSFRTYNSPLHF. CDR3 in DNA: TGTGCCAGCAGTTTCCGGACTTATAATTCCCCCCTCCACTTT.

The J gene is TRBJ2-3, the V gene TRBV7-2; TRBD2 matches 8 bases. With V trimmed by 8 bases and J by 3 bases, 4 bases remained unmatched. Germline CDR1 is SGHTA and CDR2 is FQGNSA. CDR3 length equals 13 residues. CDR3 nucleotides: TGTGCCAGCGGACTAGCTTCGACAGATACGCAGTATTTT. This sequence encodes CASGLASTDTQYF.

The rearrangement joins TRBV6-1 to TRBJ1-1; a weak D match, TRBD1 (5 bases). The length of the CDR3 is 14 residues. Germline-derived CDR1 and CDR2 are MNHNS and SASEGT. Trimming left V 1 base short and J 0 bases short, with 6 bases between. CDR3 nucleotide sequence: TGTGCCAGCAGTGAAGGGGGGGTGAACACTGAAGCTTTCTTT. Translated: CASSEGGVNTEAFF.

The chain recombines TRBV5-1 with TRBJ1-2; D is ambiguous. The CDR3 consists of 13 residues. The germline V gene encodes CDR1 SGHRS and CDR2 YFSETQ. Trimming left V 1 base short and J 6 bases short, with 10 bases between. The CDR3 spells CASSLQSGDGYTF. DNA for the CDR3: TGCGCCAGCAGCTTGCAATCGGGAGATGGCTACACCTTC.